This T cell receptor (beta chain) was observed in a study of response to subunit inactivated influenza vaccine (dated by TCRdb to 2016 to 2019). As for the study more broadly: Deep quantitative T cell receptor repertoire profiling was used in the study to track responses to a trivalent subunit inactivated influenza vaccine.

There are a few counts of this clonotype. The antigen it recognizes is unknown. Base quality data are lacking; no much larger clone is found one base away. Receptor libraries were prepared by RT-PCR. The sequencer listed for this sample is Illumina HiSeq 2500. TCRdb itself trimmed the public reads at Q25 with fastp, ran MiXCR and retained productive beta chains. Duplicate CDR3 protein sequences are folded into a single record with the most common DNA and genes. This sample has about 620,000 distinct CDR3 sequences in its table, and about 11% of those were observed once. Of the sample, about 10% is held by the ten largest clones. The investigation overall reported the following: It was suggested by the authors that each seasonal influenza vaccination may recruit only a limited number of new T cells.

This clonotype originated in a man aged 50-59 years who received an inactivated influenza vaccine. Donor details come from another sample of the same person, matched by shared clones. This sample comprised PBMCs from blood, obtained on the day of vaccination.

The CDR3 amino acid sequence is: CASSLGTGRGNQPQHF. The DNA sequence follows: TGTGCCAGCAGTTTAGGCACCGGTAGGGGCAATCAGCCCCAGCATTTT. Here the chain combines TRBV12-3 or TRBV12-4 and TRBJ1-5; the D segment cannot be called with confidence. The CDR3 spans 16 residues, from the cysteine through the phenylalanine. Just the 48-base CDR3 DNA is kept, in frame starting at base 1. The V and J ends are trimmed by 1 base and 2 bases, leaving 12 bases between them.